This T cell receptor (beta chain) came from a study of blood T cell repertoires in COVID-19. Across the study: Samples taken during acute and convalescent COVID-19 were collected in the United States, Italy and Spain. T cells, B-cell-depleted T cells, or PBMCs supplied cDNA or gDNA.

How the authors handled the data: Amplification from reference gene primers served as the basis for estimated nucleated cell counts. Produced via immunoSEQ multiplex PCR; TCRdb's table is partial and in-frame only. V and J calls and clone size come straight from that table; D and trimming were deduced from the DNA. The sample carries under 85,000 clones, over 70% recorded once. Trimming removed 3 bases from V and 1 base from J; junction bases left unmatched: 6. The CDR3 spans 17 residues. Germline V gives CDR1 LGHNA, CDR2 YNFKEQ. This clone occurred a few times. The chain carries TRBV4-2 and TRBJ2-3; TRBD2 aligns across 11 bases. What was sequenced was peripheral blood. This receptor was obtained from a human donor in a cohort sampled during active COVID-19. The CDR3 DNA follows: TGTGCCAGCAGCCAGTTTAGCGGGGGGGCCGGCACAGATACGCAGTATTTT. Protein: CASSQFSGGAGTDTQYF.